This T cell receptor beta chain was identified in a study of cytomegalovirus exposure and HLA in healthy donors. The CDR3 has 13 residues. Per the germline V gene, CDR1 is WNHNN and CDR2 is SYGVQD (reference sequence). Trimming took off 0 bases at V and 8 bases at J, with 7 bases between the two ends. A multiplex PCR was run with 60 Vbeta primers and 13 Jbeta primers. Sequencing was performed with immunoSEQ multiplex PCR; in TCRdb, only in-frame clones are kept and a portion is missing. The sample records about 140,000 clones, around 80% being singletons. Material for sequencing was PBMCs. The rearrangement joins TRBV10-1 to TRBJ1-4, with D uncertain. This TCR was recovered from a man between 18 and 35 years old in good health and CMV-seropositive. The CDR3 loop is CASSESVGEKLFF. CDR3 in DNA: TGCGCCAGCAGTGAGTCCGTCGGGGAAAAACTGTTTTTT.